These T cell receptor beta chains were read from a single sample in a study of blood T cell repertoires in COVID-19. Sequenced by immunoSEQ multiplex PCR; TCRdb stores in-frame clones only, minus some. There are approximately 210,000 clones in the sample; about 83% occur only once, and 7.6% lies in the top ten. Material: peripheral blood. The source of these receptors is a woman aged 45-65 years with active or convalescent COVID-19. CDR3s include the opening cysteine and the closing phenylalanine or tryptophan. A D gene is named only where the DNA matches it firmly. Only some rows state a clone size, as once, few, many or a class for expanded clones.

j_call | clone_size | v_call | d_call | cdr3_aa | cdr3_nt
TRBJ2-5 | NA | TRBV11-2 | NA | CASSYSLRETQYF | TGTGCCAGCAGCTACTCCCTACGGGAGACCCAGTACTTC
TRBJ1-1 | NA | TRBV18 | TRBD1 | CASSPGPRGQGIEAFF | TGTGCCAGCTCACCAGGGCCCAGAGGACAGGGTATTGAAGCTTTCTTT
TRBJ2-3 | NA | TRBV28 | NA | CASSLVSGPESTDTQYF | TGTGCCAGCAGTCTCGTATCAGGGCCCGAAAGCACAGATACGCAGTATTTT
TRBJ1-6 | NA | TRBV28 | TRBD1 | CASSSTGINSPLHF | TGTGCCAGCAGTTCGACAGGGATTAATTCACCCCTCCACTTT
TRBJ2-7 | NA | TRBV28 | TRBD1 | CASIPTGTGNYEQYF | TGTGCCAGCATCCCAACCGGGACAGGAAACTACGAGCAGTACTTC
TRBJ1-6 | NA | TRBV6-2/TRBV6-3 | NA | CASSRGQSNSPLHF | TGTGCCAGCAGTAGAGGACAGTCAAATTCACCCCTCCACTTT
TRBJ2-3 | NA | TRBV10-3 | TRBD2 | CAISESRGTSGPTDTQYF | TGTGCCATCAGTGAGTCGAGAGGGACTAGCGGCCCCACAGATACGCAGTATTTT
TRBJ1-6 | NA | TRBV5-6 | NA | CASSFQGSSYNSPLHF | TGTGCCAGCAGCTTCCAGGGCAGCTCCTATAATTCACCCCTCCACTTT
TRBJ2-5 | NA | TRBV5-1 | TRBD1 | CASSLAGQGETQYF | TGCGCCAGCAGCTTGGCGGGACAGGGAGAGACCCAGTACTTC
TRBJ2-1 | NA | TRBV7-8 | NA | CASSKGAYNEQFF | TGTGCCAGCAGCAAGGGGGCCTACAATGAGCAGTTCTTC
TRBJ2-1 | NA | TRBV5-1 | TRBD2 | CASSPGTRTDEQFF | TGCGCCAGCAGCCCCGGGACTAGGACCGATGAGCAGTTCTTC
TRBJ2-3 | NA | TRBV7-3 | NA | CASSLIVSSTDTQYF | TGTGCCAGCAGCTTAATAGTTTCTAGCACAGATACGCAGTATTTT
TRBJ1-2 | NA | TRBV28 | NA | CASSNNGGYTF | TGTGCCAGCAGTAATAACGGGGGCTACACCTTC
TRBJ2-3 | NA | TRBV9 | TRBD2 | CASSPRTSGGHGDTQYF | TGTGCCAGCAGCCCCCGGACTAGCGGGGGGCATGGAGATACGCAGTATTTT
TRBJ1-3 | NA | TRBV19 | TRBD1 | CASSLTGTASGNTIYF | TGTGCCAGTAGTCTCACCGGGACAGCCTCTGGAAACACCATATATTTT
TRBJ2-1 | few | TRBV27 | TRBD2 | CASSLRASGWGGGNEQFF | TGTGCCAGCAGTTTAAGGGCTAGCGGATGGGGAGGAGGCAATGAGCAGTTCTTC
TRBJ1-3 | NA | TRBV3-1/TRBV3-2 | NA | CASSQDGGNTIYF | TGTGCCAGCAGCCAAGATGGCGGAAACACCATATATTTT
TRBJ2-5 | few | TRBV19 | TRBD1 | CASRWMDRVGETQYF | TGTGCCAGTCGGTGGATGGACAGGGTAGGAGAGACCCAGTACTTC
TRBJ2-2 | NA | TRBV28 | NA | CASSLWRVTGELFF | TGTGCCAGCAGTTTGTGGAGGGTCACCGGGGAGCTGTTTTTT
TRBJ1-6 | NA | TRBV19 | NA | CASSFGGDNSPLHF | TGTGCCAGTAGTTTCGGGGGAGATAATTCACCCCTCCACTTT
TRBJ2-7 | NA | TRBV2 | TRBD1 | CASSAADRVVPEQYF | TGTGCCAGCAGTGCAGCGGACAGGGTCGTTCCCGAGCAGTACTTC
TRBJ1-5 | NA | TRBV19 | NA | CASSIGGGPQHF | TGTGCCAGTAGTATAGGGGGAGGACCCCAGCATTTT
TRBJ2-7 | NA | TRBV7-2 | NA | CASSPDRFRGAEQYF | TGTGCCAGCAGCCCCGACCGATTCAGGGGGGCCGAGCAGTACTTC
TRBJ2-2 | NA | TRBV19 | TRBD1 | CASSIDRENTGELFF | TGTGCCAGTAGTATCGACAGGGAAAACACCGGGGAGCTGTTTTTT
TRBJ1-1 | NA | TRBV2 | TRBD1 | CASSWDRGRSEAFF | TGTGCCAGCAGTTGGGACAGGGGAAGGTCTGAAGCTTTCTTT
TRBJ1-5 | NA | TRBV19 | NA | CASSMRVGSLNQPQHF | TGTGCCAGTAGTATGCGGGTCGGCAGTCTCAATCAGCCCCAGCATTTT
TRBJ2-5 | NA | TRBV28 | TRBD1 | CASSLYQGAQETQYF | TGTGCCAGCAGTTTATACCAGGGGGCTCAAGAGACCCAGTACTTC
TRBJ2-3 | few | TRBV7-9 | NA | CASSRGAGTDTQYF | TGTGCCAGCAGCAGGGGGGCCGGCACAGATACGCAGTATTTT
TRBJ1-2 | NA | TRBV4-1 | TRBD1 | CASSQQQGANYGYTF | TGCGCCAGCAGCCAACAACAGGGGGCAAATTATGGCTACACCTTC
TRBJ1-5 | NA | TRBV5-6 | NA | CASSPRGGFSAQPQHF | TGTGCCAGCAGCCCCCGAGGGGGTTTTTCCGCTCAGCCCCAGCATTTT
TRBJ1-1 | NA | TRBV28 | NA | CASSSGTRTEAFF | TGTGCCAGCAGTTCCGGGACACGCACTGAAGCTTTCTTT
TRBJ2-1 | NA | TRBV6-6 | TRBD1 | CASSWDSHNEQFF | TGTGCCAGCAGCTGGGACAGCCACAATGAGCAGTTCTTC
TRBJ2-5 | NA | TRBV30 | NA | CAWSVPRETQYF | TGTGCCTGGAGTGTACCCAGGGAGACCCAGTACTTC
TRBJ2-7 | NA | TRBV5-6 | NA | CASSWTTAGPYEQYF | TGTGCCAGCAGCTGGACCACCGCGGGCCCCTACGAGCAGTACTTC
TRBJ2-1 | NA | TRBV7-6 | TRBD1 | CASSPGTGGSDEQFF | TGTGCCAGCAGCCCGGGGACAGGGGGCAGCGATGAGCAGTTCTTC
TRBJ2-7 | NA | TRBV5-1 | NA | CASSLGAEILYEQYF | TGCGCCAGCAGCTTGGGGGCCGAAATTCTTTACGAGCAGTACTTC
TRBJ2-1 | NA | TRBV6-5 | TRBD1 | CATLQGASGNEQFF | TGTGCCACCTTACAGGGGGCTTCTGGGAATGAGCAGTTCTTC